This record concerns one T cell receptor (beta chain) sequence. Its binding antigen is unknown. Base quality data are lacking; no much larger clone is found one base away. These data are taken from a study of technical replicates of blood from a few donors (dated by TCRdb to 2015 to 2018). The method behind the library was the immunoSEQ multiplex PCR assay. TCRdb obtained this table from immuneACCESS and retained in-frame rearrangements with V and J assigned. These tables miss some clones; where compared with another copy, unresolved V genes account for less than half of the shortfall, and the remainder is unexplained. This sample holds 59,000 or so clones; roughly 95% were observed only once. The ten largest clones capture roughly 4% of the sample. The clonotype was recovered from a human donor in good health. Some clones in this sample may be carry-over from other donors' samples. The sequenced sample was PBMCs.

The CDR3 corresponds to CASSYSFFSGSYEQYF. The nucleotide sequence reads TGTGCCAGCAGTTACTCGTTTTTTAGCGGGTCCTACGAGCAGTACTTC. Here the chain combines TRBV6-5 and TRBJ2-7; the junction holds 7 bases that match TRBD2. The CDR3 covers 16 residues, taking in both the cysteine and the phenylalanine. Only the CDR3 DNA is retained, 48 bases long and in frame from the first base. The V end gives up 0 bases and the J end 1 base, leaving 6 bases in the junction not matched to a gene. As encoded in the germline V gene, CDR1 is MNHEY while CDR2 is SVGAGI.